Included here is one T cell receptor beta chain sequence, with context. Its specificity is unknown. This sample was included in a study of cytomegalovirus exposure and HLA in healthy donors. Study-wide results and limits: Under in vitro conditions, three CMV-associated chains were confirmed as specific for CMV antigens. Most TCR sequences were seen very rarely across donors, but some public TCRs occurred in many. The study flagged roughly 160 TCR beta chains as cytomegalovirus-associated.

Produced via immunoSEQ multiplex PCR; TCRdb's table is partial and in-frame only. The table includes about 110,000 clones, roughly 84% detected once. The donors were part of the roughly 130-subject validation cohort, which stood apart from the roughly 670-subject first cohort. The CDR3 runs to 16 residues. Germline assignment: CDR1 SGHKS and CDR2 YYEKEE (reference sequence). After removal of 1 base from V and 4 bases from J, the junction contained 4 bases not matched to a gene. The sequence came from a woman younger than 30 in good health and CMV-seronegative. V usage is TRBV5-5 and J usage is TRBJ2-5; 13 bases map to TRBD2. Input material: PBMCs. The CDR3 loop reads CASSLTSGGAGETQYF. The CDR3 DNA follows: TGTGCCAGCAGCTTGACTAGCGGGGGGGCGGGAGAGACCCAGTACTTC. Supplemented by reference TRBV5-5 and TRBJ2-5, the full variable domain reads DAGVTQSPTHLIKTRGQQVTLRCSPISGHKSVSWYQQVLGQGPQFIFQYYEKEERGRGNFPDRFSARQFPNYSSELNVNALLLGDSALYLCASSLTSGGAGETQYFGPGTRLLVL.